This T cell receptor beta chain is from a study of blood T cells in healthy people across ages. Healthy Caucasians from Russia aged roughly 6 to 95 served as donors. In the case of this clonotype: The antigen remains unidentified.

Study-level findings and limits: Getting older went along with TCR beta diversity per million T cells dropping roughly linearly. Comparison with aged donors showed that long-lived donors had more naive CD4+ cells and higher diversity.

V was pared by 2 bases and J by 0 bases, with 7 bases of the junction left unmatched. The CDR3 loop spans 18 amino acids. Germline V gene sequence: CDR1 DFQATT, CDR2 SNEGSKA (reference sequence). Alongside a J-beta primer mix, a sample-barcoded 5' primer served in a second PCR lasting about 7 to 12 cycles. A template-switch adaptor containing 12 random nucleotides labeled each cDNA molecule. TCRdb fed the 5' RACE reads into MiXCR, producing one record per CDR3 protein. The data contain about 720,000 distinct CDR3 sequences, over 20% of them singletons. This TCR was sampled from a man between 70 and 80 years old in good health. This chain links TRBV20-1 with TRBJ2-1, with TRBD2 matching 13 bases. The sequencing input was blood. The CDR3, as DNA: TGCAGTGCTAGAAGGCCCCGGACTAGCGGGAGCTCCTACAATGAGCAGTTCTTC. The encoded protein is CSARRPRTSGSSYNEQFF.